This T cell receptor (beta chain) stems from a study of OX40 agonist ivuxolimab in advanced cancers. Losses at the gene ends were 4 bases for V and 2 bases for J; bases not matched to a gene: 7. The CDR3 extends over 16 amino acids. The germline V gene has CDR1 KGHSH and CDR2 LQKENI. The assay was immunoSEQ multiplex PCR, and TCRdb's table has in-frame clones only and misses some. The repertoire holds approximately 60,000 clones, with about four fifths as singletons. V is TRBV18 and J is TRBJ1-5; 8 positions agree with TRBD1. This specimen consisted of CD4+ or CD8+ T cells sorted from blood, obtained in a trial of the OX40 agonist ivuxolimab. The clonotype was recovered from an adult with an advanced solid tumor such as melanoma, head and neck, liver or kidney cancer. The DNA of the CDR3 is TGTGCCAGCTCACTGGGACAGGCCCGTGGCAATCAGCCCCAGCATTTT. The encoded protein is CASSLGQARGNQPQHF.